Presented here are 23 T cell receptor beta chains from one specimen sequenced in a study of cytomegalovirus exposure and HLA in healthy donors. Both 60 Vbeta primers and 13 Jbeta primers went into the PCR. Libraries were prepared by immunoSEQ multiplex PCR; TCRdb keeps only in-frame clonotypes and omits some of them. This sample has approximately 98,000 clones; around 72% occur once, and the top ten carry approximately 2%. The source material was PBMCs. The receptor set was obtained from a male donor in good health and CMV-seronegative.

This CDR3 reads CASSARTSPNNEQFF. The DNA of the CDR3 is TGTGCCAGCAGCGCCAGGACTAGCCCAAACAATGAGCAGTTCTTC. The rearrangement uses TRBV9 and TRBJ2-1, with 8 bases fitting TRBD2. The CDR3 loop spans 15 amino acids. Germline-derived CDR1 and CDR2 are SGDLS and YYNGEE. The ends lost 3 bases at V and 5 bases at J; junction bases unmatched: 7.

This chain joins TRBV9 and TRBJ2-7; TRBD1 might be the D (6 bases). The germline V gene has CDR1 SGDLS and CDR2 YYNGEE. The V gene lost 2 bases and the J gene lost 2 bases, with 14 bases spanning the gap. The length of the CDR3 is 15 residues. This CDR3 is CASSVSDRPTYEQYF. CDR3 DNA: TGTGCCAGCAGCGTTTCTGACAGGCCCACCTACGAGCAGTACTTC.

The rearrangement uses TRBV7-9 and TRBJ2-7; possibly TRBD1 for D (5 bases). Germline assignment: CDR1 SEHNR and CDR2 FQNEAQ (reference sequence). The germline V and J ends were trimmed by 5 bases and 4 bases, with 18 bases remaining between them. The CDR3 contains 15 residues. The DNA for the CDR3 is TGTGCCAGCAGCCCCCTTGGCCAGGGCACGTACGAGCAGTACTTC. It encodes CASSPLGQGTYEQYF.

This clone appeared once. The rearrangement links TRBV28 to TRBJ2-7; D call uncertain. The CDR3 has 16 amino acids. Trimming stripped 6 bases from V and 3 bases from J, with 21 bases between. CDR1 and CDR2 (germline): MDHEN, SYDVKM. CDR3 bases: TGTGCCAGCAGCGTTTCCGACACGGCTCCCCTCTACGAGCAGTACTTC. It translates to CASSVSDTAPLYEQYF.

This sequence joins TRBV11-2 and TRBJ2-2; TRBD1 is a possible D gene (6 bases). Germline CDR1 and CDR2: SGHAT and FQNNGV. This CDR3 is 15 amino acids long. With 6 bases removed from V and 6 bases from J, the gap between germline ends came to 17 bases. CDR3 loop: CASRLGANRPGELFF. The DNA for the CDR3 is TGTGCCAGCAGGTTGGGGGCCAACCGCCCCGGGGAGCTGTTTTTT. The full variable domain, completed using reference TRBV11-2 and TRBJ2-2, is EAGVAQSPRYKIIEKRQSVAFWCNPISGHATLYWYQQILGQGPKLLIQFQNNGVVDDSQLPKDRFSAERLKGVDSTLKIQPAKLEDSAVYLCASRLGANRPGELFFGEGSRLTVL.

V usage is TRBV30 and J usage is TRBJ2-1; possible D gene TRBD1, 5 bases. Germline loops: CDR1 GTSNPN, CDR2 SVGIG (reference sequence). Trimming shortened V by 4 bases and J by 8 bases, and 15 bases separated the two germline ends. The CDR3 totals 13 residues. The CDR3 spells CAWTRDSIDEQFF. CDR3 DNA sequence: TGTGCCTGGACTCGAGACAGTATCGATGAGCAGTTCTTC.

The chain is built from TRBV9 and TRBJ1-4; TRBD1 might be the D (6 bases). The CDR3 has 14 amino acids. V dropped 4 bases and J dropped 8 bases, with 15 bases sitting between them. The germline V gene has CDR1 SGDLS and CDR2 YYNGEE. Here the CDR3 reads CASSPRAQGEKLFF. The DNA for the CDR3 is TGTGCCAGCAGCCCGCGGGCCCAGGGGGAAAAACTGTTTTTT.

The V gene is TRBV7-2, the J gene TRBJ2-7; 7 bases fit TRBD2. The CDR3 contains 17 residues. Germline assignment: CDR1 SGHTA and CDR2 FQGNSA. J gave up 4 bases and V 2 bases, and 14 bases lay outside the gene matches. CDR3 bases: TGTGCCAGCAGCTTAAGTGTCCGCGGGCTCGGGAGGTACGAGCAGTACTTC. It yields the protein CASSLSVRGLGRYEQYF.

As regards this clone: With a far larger clone one base away, a read error is the likely cause. The rearrangement joins TRBV5-6 to TRBJ1-1; no reliable D call. Trimming removed 1 base from V and 3 bases from J, with 10 bases in between. This CDR3 has 14 residues. Per the germline V gene, CDR1 is SGHDT and CDR2 is YYEEEE. Here the CDR3 DNA reads TGTGCCAGCAGCTTGAGTCCGAGTTACACTGAAGCTTTCTTT. This sequence encodes CASSLSPSYTEAFF.

The chain uses TRBV28 and TRBJ1-2; 9 bases are shared with TRBD1. CDR1 MDHEN and CDR2 SYDVKM come from the germline V gene. V trimming: 2 bases; J trimming: 6 bases; junction bases outside the gene matches: 4. The CDR3 has 14 amino acids. This chain's CDR3 is CASSLTGGNDGYTF. DNA of the CDR3: TGTGCCAGCAGTTTAACAGGGGGCAATGATGGCTACACCTTC.

The chain carries TRBV6-5 and TRBJ2-7; TRBD1 matches 8 bases. The CDR3 covers 15 residues. Germline lookup yields CDR1 MNHEY and CDR2 SVGAGI. V shed 1 base and J 2 bases; nucleotides not matched to a gene: 4. CDR3 sequence reads: CASSYLAGGTYEQYF. The CDR3, as DNA: TGTGCCAGCAGTTACTTGGCAGGGGGCACCTACGAGCAGTACTTC.

This clone was picked up one time. The gene calls are TRBV6-6 and TRBJ2-7, with a possible D match to TRBD2 (6 bases). Trimming stripped 6 bases from V and 2 bases from J, with 14 bases between. Germline lookup yields CDR1 MNHNY and CDR2 SVGAGI (reference sequence). This CDR3 has 14 residues. The CDR3 region is CASRPRGSTYEQYF. The CDR3 DNA is TGTGCCAGCAGACCCCGGGGGTCGACCTACGAGCAGTACTTC.

This chain links TRBV27 with TRBJ1-1, with 7 bases that match TRBD1. Germline CDR1 is MNHEY and CDR2 is SMNVEV (reference sequence). CDR3 length: 14 amino acids. The junction had 4 bases not matched to a gene; V was cut back by 5 bases and J by 1 base. This CDR3 is CASSLYRGNTEAFF. CDR3 nucleotide sequence: TGTGCCAGCAGTCTGTACAGGGGGAACACTGAAGCTTTCTTT.

This clone has only one observation. The J gene is TRBJ1-1, the V gene TRBV18, with D hard to call. V was cut by 3 bases and J by 0 bases, with 14 bases left in between. This CDR3 is 16 amino acids long. From germline, CDR1 is KGHSH and CDR2 LQKENI. The CDR3 DNA sequence: TGTGCCAGCTCACCGTGGCAGGCTAATATGAACACTGAAGCTTTCTTT. Translating gives CASSPWQANMNTEAFF.

The chain joins TRBV11-3 to TRBJ2-7; D might be TRBD1 (6 bases). This CDR3 is built from 15 residues. V lost 1 base and J lost 3, with 13 bases in between. Germline V gene lookup returns CDR1 SGHNT and CDR2 YENEEA. The DNA of the CDR3 is TGTGCCAGCAGCTTAGGAGGGGGAGTGGGCTACGAGCAGTACTTC. Encoded protein: CASSLGGGVGYEQYF.

This clone was seen at least ten times. The rearrangement joins TRBV27 to TRBJ2-1; D ambiguous. The V end was cut by 8 bases, the J end by 8 bases, with 22 bases between. This CDR3 has 15 amino acids. Germline V lookup: CDR1 MNHEY, CDR2 SMNVEV (reference sequence). The CDR3 nucleotides are TGTGCCAGCTACTCGGTAGCCCGAAGACGGTATGAGCAGTTCTTC. This translates into CASYSVARRRYEQFF.

The chain links TRBV6-6 to TRBJ1-1, with a weak D call TRBD1 (5 bases). Germline CDR1 MNHNY, CDR2 SVGAGI (reference sequence). Trimming pared 8 bases from V and 4 bases from J, leaving 11 bases between. There are 12 residues in the CDR3. The CDR3 is CASLGGSTEAFF. CDR3 coding DNA: TGTGCCAGCCTGGGGGGGAGCACTGAAGCTTTCTTT.

The chain is built from TRBV5-4 and TRBJ1-1; 9 bases fit TRBD1. The length of the CDR3 is 16 residues. V dropped 3 bases and J dropped 2; count of bases not matched to a gene: 8. Germline V gene sequence: CDR1 SGHNT, CDR2 YYREEE (reference sequence). The CDR3 loop is CASSSHRGRTNTEAFF. The CDR3, as DNA: TGTGCCAGCAGCTCTCACAGGGGGCGAACTAACACTGAAGCTTTCTTT.

The genes are TRBV6-5 and TRBJ2-1; 9 bases are a match to TRBD1. V shed 9 bases and J 8 bases; nucleotides not matched to a gene: 14. There are 15 residues in the CDR3. Germline V gives CDR1 MNHEY, CDR2 SVGAGI. CDR3 sequence (DNA): TGTGCCAGGGAAAACCGCCGGGACAGGGCCGATGAGCAGTTCTTC. This sequence encodes CARENRRDRADEQFF.

This chain joins TRBV9 and TRBJ2-1; 8 bases match TRBD2. This CDR3 contains 16 residues. Unmatched junction bases numbered 10, after V lost 4 bases and J lost 4 bases. The germline V gene has CDR1 SGDLS and CDR2 YYNGEE. The CDR3 region has the DNA TGTGCCAGCAGCTCCCCCGCTCGCGGGAGGTACAATGAGCAGTTCTTC. As protein: CASSSPARGRYNEQFF.

This chain uses TRBV11-3 with TRBJ2-3; possible D gene TRBD2, 5 bases. The germline V gene has CDR1 SGHNT and CDR2 YENEEA. The CDR3 loop spans 13 amino acids. Trimming took 3 bases from V and 8 from J, leaving 12 bases between them. The CDR3 sequence is CASSFRTEGTQYF. The CDR3 DNA sequence: TGTGCCAGCAGCTTCCGGACCGAGGGTACGCAGTATTTT.

The chain combines TRBV27 with TRBJ1-5; 8 nucleotides line up with TRBD1. The CDR3 loop spans 16 amino acids. V lost 3 bases, J lost 7 bases, and 11 bases stayed unmatched. Germline V gene data show CDR1 as MNHEY and CDR2 as SMNVEV (reference sequence). The DNA for the CDR3 is TGTGCCAGCAGTTTCCCCGACAGGGGTGACAGCCAGCCCCAGCATTTT. Amino acids: CASSFPDRGDSQPQHF.

Written as DNA, the CDR3 is TGTGCCTGGAGTTCGGGCTTCGGGGGAAACTATGGCTACACCTTC. It codes for CAWSSGFGGNYGYTF. This chain connects TRBV30 to TRBJ1-2, with a tentative D call TRBD1 (5 bases). Trimming stripped 2 bases from V and 2 bases from J, with 15 bases between. CDR3 size: 15 residues. Germline CDR1 is GTSNPN and CDR2 is SVGIG (reference sequence).